The rows below give T cell receptor beta chains drawn from one sample of a study of T cells in Graves' hyperthyroidism and ophthalmopathy. MiXCR, applied by TCRdb to the multiplex PCR reads, yields one record per CDR3 protein. This sample has a few hundred thousand distinct CDR3 sequences, with around 21% found just once. The sample consisted of blood. The receptor source for this set is a man aged 18 to 35 with Graves' hyperthyroidism. CDR3s include the opening cysteine and the closing phenylalanine or tryptophan. The D gene is left open where the match is weak. The listing skips clone size in some rows; elsewhere it reads once, few, many or a size class.

d_call,clone_size,v_call,j_call,cdr3_aa,cdr3_nt
.,many,TRBV7-2,TRBJ2-5,CASSSGPWETQYF,TGTGCCAGCAGCTCGGGACCATGGGAGACCCAGTACTTC
TRBD1,few,TRBV20-1,TRBJ1-4,CSAKGGGNEKLFF,TGCAGTGCTAAAGGGGGCGGTAATGAAAAACTGTTTTTT
.,many,TRBV12-3/TRBV12-4,TRBJ2-7,CASATRDLSSYEQYF,TGTGCCAGCGCAACTAGGGACCTCAGCTCCTACGAGCAGTACTTC
TRBD1,.,TRBV12-3/TRBV12-4,TRBJ1-1,CATRGQGPREAFF,TGTGCCACCAGGGGACAGGGGCCGCGTGAAGCTTTCTTT
TRBD1,many,TRBV11-1,TRBJ2-7,CASSRIGQAISYEQYF,TGTGCCAGCAGCCGTATCGGACAGGCAATCTCCTACGAGCAGTACTTC
.,many,TRBV4-1,TRBJ2-5,CASRAGTGLETQYF,TGCGCCAGCAGGGCGGGAACAGGGTTGGAGACCCAGTACTTC
.,.,TRBV29-1,TRBJ1-2,CSVGAFTGSGCGYTF,TGCAGCGTTGGCGCCTTTACAGGGAGTGGATGTGGCTACACCTTC
TRBD1,.,TRBV7-9,TRBJ2-7,CASSLGFRGNEQYF,TGTGCCAGCAGCCTAGGGTTCAGGGGGAACGAGCAGTACTTC
.,many,TRBV5-1,TRBJ1-2,CASSLVGGEPNYGYTF,TGCGCCAGCAGCTTGGTCGGAGGGGAGCCTAACTATGGCTACACCTTC
.,many,TRBV2,TRBJ1-2,CASLDDRRNYGYTF,TGTGCCAGCCTTGATGACAGGAGAAACTATGGCTACACCTTC
.,many,TRBV2,TRBJ2-2,CASTPGVAEGGELFF,TGTGCCAGCACCCCCGGAGTAGCGGAGGGTGGGGAGCTGTTTTTT
TRBD1,.,TRBV5-1,TRBJ1-1,CASSLAGRGRSAEAFF,TGCGCCAGCAGCTTGGCAGGCAGGGGGCGCTCCGCTGAAGCTTTCTTT
TRBD1,many,TRBV6-2/TRBV6-3,TRBJ1-2,CASRGTAPYGYTF,TGTGCCAGCAGAGGGACAGCCCCCTATGGCTACACCTTC
.,few,TRBV24-1,TRBJ2-5,CATSDTKGRGETQYF,TGTGCCACCAGTGATACAAAGGGACGGGGCGAGACCCAGTACTTC
TRBD1,many,TRBV15,TRBJ1-1,CATSKDRVDEAFF,TGTGCCACCAGCAAGGACAGGGTGGATGAAGCTTTCTTT
.,few,TRBV14,TRBJ1-1,CASSQEGYLPNTEAFF,TGTGCCAGCAGCCAAGAAGGATACTTACCGAACACTGAAGCTTTCTTT
TRBD2,.,TRBV7-9,TRBJ2-5,CASSSTRTSQETQYF,TGTGCCAGCAGCTCAACCCGGACTAGTCAAGAGACCCAGTACTTC
TRBD1,.,TRBV19,TRBJ1-5,CASSADRAGNQPQHF,TGTGCCAGTAGTGCCGACAGGGCGGGCAATCAGCCCCAGCATTTT
TRBD1,.,TRBV28,TRBJ2-5,CASSHRTGEETQYF,TGTGCCAGCAGTCACCGGACAGGGGAAGAGACCCAGTACTTC
.,many,TRBV28,TRBJ1-1,CACRQAVRYTEAFF,TGTGCCTGCCGACAGGCTGTTCGGTACACTGAAGCTTTCTTT